This paragraph reports one T cell receptor (beta chain). This clonotype turned up a few times. Its antigen is currently not known. No quality values exist for individual bases; no much larger clone is one base distant. This sample stems from a study of T cells in Graves' hyperthyroidism and ophthalmopathy (dated by TCRdb to the late 2010s). Background for the entire study: Peripheral blood was collected at initial diagnosis, before any treatment. To identify TCR V-J signatures that set the groups apart, the researchers used a discovery cohort of 100 patients, made up of about 44 with Graves' ophthalmopathy and about 60 with stable Graves' hyperthyroidism. Prospective prediction of ophthalmopathy was tested in an independent validation cohort of fewer than 20 hyperthyroidism patients and 15 to 17 patients who later progressed to ophthalmopathy. The 100 discovery patients were randomly split 7:3 into training and test sets. Thyroid tissue and blood T-cell repertoires from more than five Graves' hyperthyroidism patients were also compared in the study. Once sampling was done, hyperthyroidism patients were given methimazole at a starting dose of 30 mg daily, whereas ophthalmopathy patients were given high-dose intravenous methylprednisolone. The paper reports TCR Vbeta CDR3 sequencing of 130 to 150 peripheral blood samples: under 45 ophthalmopathy, some 80 hyperthyroidism and some 17 progressor patients. General study outcomes and caveats: In validation, the model predicted progression to ophthalmopathy a median of approximately 6.6 months before onset, with around 70% sensitivity and 72.22% specificity. Most expanded thyroid clonotypes (frequency above 0.001) were also detected in blood, suggesting blood repertoires may reflect thyroid immune responses. A 13 V-J signature model separated ophthalmopathy from stable hyperthyroidism, with roughly 88% sensitivity and 81% to 82% specificity in cross-validation and 80%/75% in testing. Sample size was not statistically predetermined, and blinding of investigators to group allocation was not performed.

V lost 1 base and J lost 7 bases, and the count of bases not matched to a germline gene is 10. The germline V gene gives CDR1 as SGHTA and CDR2 as FQGNSA. The CDR3 holds 17 amino acids from the cysteine to the phenylalanine. Left in the record is the CDR3 DNA by itself, 51 bases read in frame from the first base. Amplification of TCR beta CDR3 regions was carried out from RNA transcripts. The TCR CDR3 was subjected to a first round of RT-PCR using the HTBI primer set and the Qiagen OneStep RT-PCR kit. The libraries were constructed in a second round of multiplex PCR and then size-selected and purified. Sequencing of the libraries was done on an Illumina HiSeq2000 using paired-end 100 bp reads. In the paper's pipeline: Raw data were processed with SOAPnuke, discarding reads with adapters, uncalled bases, mean Phred below 15, or no exact constant-primer or identifier match. High-quality paired reads were merged with COPE v1.2.5, and unique nucleotide sequences were defined as clonotypes. Clonotypes were aligned to IMGT TRBV, TRBD and TRBJ reference segments using MiTCR v1.1. The analysis included only V-J combinations with a frequency above 0.0001, which together covered around 99% of the repertoires. The TCS score was defined as F50 (clonal expansion) divided by E x V (chaos), with BLOSUM62-based TCRdist calculated between CDR3 peptides within each V-J. Welch's t-statistics and random forest reduced 500 to 650 V-J features to 13, which were used in a naive Bayes classifier (R e1071). The public reads were reanalyzed by TCRdb: fastp trimming at Q25, MiXCR alignment, in-frame beta chains only. Identical CDR3 protein sequences are pooled into one entry, listed with their most common genes and DNA. These V and J calls derive from TCRdb rather than the authors' analysis. The table for this sample lists approximately 490,000 distinct CDR3 sequences; about 22% of them were counted only once. Under 55% of the sample rests with the top ten.

Ophthalmopathy patients had moderately to severely active disease, Clinical Activity Score of at least 3, NOSPECS grade of at least 4, and duration under 3 months. Patients with uncontrolled infections, other autoimmune diseases, pregnancy or lactation were excluded. Clinical symptoms, serum thyroxine and TRAb, thyroid ultrasound, and orbital computed tomography formed the basis for the diagnoses. PBMCs were isolated from more than 8 ml of fresh peripheral blood by Ficoll-Paque density gradient centrifugation. Total RNA was extracted with Trizol reagent, and quality was checked on an Agilent 2100 Bioanalyzer.

This chain joins TRBV7-2 to TRBJ1-5, and TRBD1 matches 10 of the central bases. The receptor was derived from a woman between 70 and 85 years old with Graves' ophthalmopathy. The sequenced sample was blood. The DNA sequence is as follows: TGTGCCAGCAGCTTAGGGGGAGGACAGGGGGTCGGGCAGCCCCAGCATTTT. Its protein product is CASSLGGGQGVGQPQHF.